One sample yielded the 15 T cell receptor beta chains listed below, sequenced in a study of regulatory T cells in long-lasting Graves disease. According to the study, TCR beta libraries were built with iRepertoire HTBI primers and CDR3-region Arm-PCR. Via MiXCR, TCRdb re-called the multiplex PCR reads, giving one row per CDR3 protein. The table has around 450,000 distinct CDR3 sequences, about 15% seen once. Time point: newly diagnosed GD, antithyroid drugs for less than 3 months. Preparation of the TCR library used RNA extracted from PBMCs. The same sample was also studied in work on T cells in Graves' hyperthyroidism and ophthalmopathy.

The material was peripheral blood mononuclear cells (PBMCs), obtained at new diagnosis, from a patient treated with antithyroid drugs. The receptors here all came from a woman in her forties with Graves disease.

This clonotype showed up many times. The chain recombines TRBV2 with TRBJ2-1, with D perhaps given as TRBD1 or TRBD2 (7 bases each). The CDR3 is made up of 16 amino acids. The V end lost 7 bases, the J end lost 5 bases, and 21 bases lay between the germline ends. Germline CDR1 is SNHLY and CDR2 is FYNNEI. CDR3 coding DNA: TGTGCCAGCACCCCCCTGGGGAGGGGGCACAACAATGAGCAGTTCTTC. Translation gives CASTPLGRGHNNEQFF.

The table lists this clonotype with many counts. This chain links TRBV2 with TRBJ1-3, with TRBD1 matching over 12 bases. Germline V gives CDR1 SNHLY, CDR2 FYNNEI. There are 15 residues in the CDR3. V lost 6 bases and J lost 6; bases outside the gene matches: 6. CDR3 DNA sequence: TGTGCCAGCAGCGCTGGGACAGGGGGCGCAAACACCATATATTTT. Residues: CASSAGTGGANTIYF. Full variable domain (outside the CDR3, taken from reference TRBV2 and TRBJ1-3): EPEVTQTPSHQVTQMGQEVILRCVPISNHLYFYWYRQILGQKVEFLVSFYNNEISEKSEIFDDQFSVERPDGSNFTLKIRSTKLEDSAMYFCASSAGTGGANTIYFGEGSWLTVV.

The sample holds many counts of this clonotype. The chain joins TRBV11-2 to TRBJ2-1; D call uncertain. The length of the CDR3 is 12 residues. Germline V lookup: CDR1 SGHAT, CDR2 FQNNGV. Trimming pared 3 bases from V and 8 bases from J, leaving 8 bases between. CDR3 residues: CASSFVRHEQFF. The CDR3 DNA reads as TGTGCCAGCAGCTTTGTACGTCATGAGCAGTTCTTC.

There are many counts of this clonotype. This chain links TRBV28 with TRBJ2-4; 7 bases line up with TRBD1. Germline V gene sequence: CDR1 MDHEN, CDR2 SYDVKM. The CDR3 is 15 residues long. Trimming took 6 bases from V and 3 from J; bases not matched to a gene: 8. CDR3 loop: CASRPDRAGKNIQYF. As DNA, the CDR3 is TGTGCCAGCAGGCCCGACAGGGCTGGCAAAAACATTCAGTACTTC.

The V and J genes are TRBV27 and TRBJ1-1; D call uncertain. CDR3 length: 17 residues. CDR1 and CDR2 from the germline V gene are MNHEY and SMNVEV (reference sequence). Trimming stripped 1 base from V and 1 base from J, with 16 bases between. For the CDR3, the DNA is TGTGCCAGCAGTTTATTATCCGACTGGGCTCAGAACACTGAAGCTTTCTTT. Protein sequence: CASSLLSDWAQNTEAFF.

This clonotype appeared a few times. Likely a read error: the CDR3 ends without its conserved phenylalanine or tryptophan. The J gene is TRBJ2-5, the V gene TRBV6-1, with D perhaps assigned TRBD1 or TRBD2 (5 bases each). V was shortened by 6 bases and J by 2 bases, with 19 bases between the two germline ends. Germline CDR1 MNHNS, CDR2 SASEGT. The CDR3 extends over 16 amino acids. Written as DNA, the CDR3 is TGTGCCAGCAGCCCTGGAGAGGGGACGGTACAAGAGACCCAGTACCTC. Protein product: CASSPGEGTVQETQYL.

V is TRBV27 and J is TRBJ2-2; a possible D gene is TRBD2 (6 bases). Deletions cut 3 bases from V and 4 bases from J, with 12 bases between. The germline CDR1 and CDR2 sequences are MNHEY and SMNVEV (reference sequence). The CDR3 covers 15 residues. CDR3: CASSFFGGSTGELFF. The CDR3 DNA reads TGTGCCAGCAGTTTTTTTGGGGGGTCCACCGGGGAGCTGTTTTTT.

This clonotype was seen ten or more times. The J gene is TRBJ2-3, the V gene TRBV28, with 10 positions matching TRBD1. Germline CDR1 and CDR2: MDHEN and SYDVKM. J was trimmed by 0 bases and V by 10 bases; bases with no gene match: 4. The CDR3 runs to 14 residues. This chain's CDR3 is CATTGQGSTDTQYF. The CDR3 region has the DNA TGTGCCACAACGGGACAGGGGAGCACAGATACGCAGTATTTT. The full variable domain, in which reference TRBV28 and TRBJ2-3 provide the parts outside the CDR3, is DVKVTQSSRYLVKRTGEKVFLECVQDMDHENMFWYRQDPGLGLRLIYFSYDVKMKEKGDIPEGYSVSREKKERFSLILESASTNQTSMYLCATTGQGSTDTQYFGPGTRLTVL.

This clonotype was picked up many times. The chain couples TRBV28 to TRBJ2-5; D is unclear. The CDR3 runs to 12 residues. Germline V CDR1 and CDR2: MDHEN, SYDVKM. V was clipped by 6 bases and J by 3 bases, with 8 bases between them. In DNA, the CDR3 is TGTGCCAGCAGCTATCAAAAAGAGACCCAGTACTTC. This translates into CASSYQKETQYF. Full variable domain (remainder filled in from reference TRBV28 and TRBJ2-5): DVKVTQSSRYLVKRTGEKVFLECVQDMDHENMFWYRQDPGLGLRLIYFSYDVKMKEKGDIPEGYSVSREKKERFSLILESASTNQTSMYLCASSYQKETQYFGPGTRLLVL.

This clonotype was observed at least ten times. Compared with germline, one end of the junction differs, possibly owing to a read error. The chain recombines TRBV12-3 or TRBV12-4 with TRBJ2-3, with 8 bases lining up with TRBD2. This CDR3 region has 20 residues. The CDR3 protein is CTSSISPSLRSGSITDTQYF. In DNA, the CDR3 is TGTACCAGCAGTATTTCCCCAAGCCTAAGAAGCGGGAGTATCACAGATACGCAGTATTTT.

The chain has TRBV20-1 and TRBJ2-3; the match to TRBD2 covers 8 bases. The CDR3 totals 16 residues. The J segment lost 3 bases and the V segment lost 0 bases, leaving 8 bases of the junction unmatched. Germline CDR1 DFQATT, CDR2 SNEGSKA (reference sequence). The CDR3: CSAREVAGTPTDTQYF. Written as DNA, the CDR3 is TGCAGTGCTAGAGAGGTAGCGGGAACCCCAACAGATACGCAGTATTTT.

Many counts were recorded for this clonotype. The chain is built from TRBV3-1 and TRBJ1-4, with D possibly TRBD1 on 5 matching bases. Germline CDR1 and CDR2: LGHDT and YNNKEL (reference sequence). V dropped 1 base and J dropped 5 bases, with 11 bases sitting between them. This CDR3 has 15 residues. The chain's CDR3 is CASSQGVDRNEKLFF. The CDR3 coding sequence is TGTGCCAGCAGCCAAGGGGTCGACAGAAATGAAAAACTGTTTTTT.

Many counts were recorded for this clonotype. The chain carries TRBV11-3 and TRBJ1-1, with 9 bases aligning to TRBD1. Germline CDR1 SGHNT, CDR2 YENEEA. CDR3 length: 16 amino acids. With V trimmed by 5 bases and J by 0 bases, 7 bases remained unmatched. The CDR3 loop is CASSPGTGKMNTEAFF. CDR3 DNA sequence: TGTGCCAGCAGCCCCGGGACAGGGAAAATGAACACTGAAGCTTTCTTT.

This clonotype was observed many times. The CDR3 here is CSASASGYSSYEQYF. In nucleotides, the CDR3 is TGCAGTGCTAGTGCGAGCGGGTACTCCTCCTACGAGCAGTACTTC. The rearrangement uses TRBV20-1 and TRBJ2-7; D may be TRBD2 (6 bases). CDR1 and CDR2 from the germline V gene are DFQATT and SNEGSKA (reference sequence). There are 15 residues in the CDR3. The V gene lost 3 bases and the J gene lost 0 bases, with 15 bases spanning the gap.

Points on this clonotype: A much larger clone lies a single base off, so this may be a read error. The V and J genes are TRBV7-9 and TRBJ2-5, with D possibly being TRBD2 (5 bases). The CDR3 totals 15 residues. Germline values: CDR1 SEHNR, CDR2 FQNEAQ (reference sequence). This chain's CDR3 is CASSPAAGHQETRYF. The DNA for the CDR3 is TGTGCCAGCAGCCCAGCGGCGGGCCACCAAGAGACCCGGTACTTC.